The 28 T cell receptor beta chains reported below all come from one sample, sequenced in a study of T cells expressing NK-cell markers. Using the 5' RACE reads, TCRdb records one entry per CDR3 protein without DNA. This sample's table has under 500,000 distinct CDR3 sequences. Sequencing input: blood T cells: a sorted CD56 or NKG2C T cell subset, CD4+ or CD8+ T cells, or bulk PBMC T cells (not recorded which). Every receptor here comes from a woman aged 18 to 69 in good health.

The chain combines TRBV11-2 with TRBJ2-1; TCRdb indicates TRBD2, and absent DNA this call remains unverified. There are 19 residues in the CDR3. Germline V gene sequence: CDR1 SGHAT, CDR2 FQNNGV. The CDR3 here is CASSLVLAGGRSSYNEQFF.

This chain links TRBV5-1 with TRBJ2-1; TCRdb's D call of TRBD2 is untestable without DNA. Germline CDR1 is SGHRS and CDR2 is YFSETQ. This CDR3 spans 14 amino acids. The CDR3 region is CASSPTGTHNEQFF.

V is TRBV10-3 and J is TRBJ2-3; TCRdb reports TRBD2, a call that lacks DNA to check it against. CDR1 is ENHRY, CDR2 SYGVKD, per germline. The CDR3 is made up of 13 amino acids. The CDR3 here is CAIESEVGDTQYF.

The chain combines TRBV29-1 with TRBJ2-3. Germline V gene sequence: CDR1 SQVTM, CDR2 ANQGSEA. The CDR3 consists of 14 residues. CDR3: CSVEWTERTDTQYF.

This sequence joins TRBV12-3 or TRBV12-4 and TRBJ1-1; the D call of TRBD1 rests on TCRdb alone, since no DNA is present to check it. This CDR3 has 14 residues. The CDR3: CASTKPGVNTEAFF.

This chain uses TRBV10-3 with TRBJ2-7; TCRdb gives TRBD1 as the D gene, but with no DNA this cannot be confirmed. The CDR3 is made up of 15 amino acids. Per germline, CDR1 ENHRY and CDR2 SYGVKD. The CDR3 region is CAISESDRVSYEQYF.

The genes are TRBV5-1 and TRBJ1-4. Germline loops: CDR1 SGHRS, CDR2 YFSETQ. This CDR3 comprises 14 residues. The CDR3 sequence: CASTEGGPGEKLFF.

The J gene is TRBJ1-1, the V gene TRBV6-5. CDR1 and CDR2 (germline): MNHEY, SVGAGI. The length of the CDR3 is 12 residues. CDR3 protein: CASSRVNTEAFF.

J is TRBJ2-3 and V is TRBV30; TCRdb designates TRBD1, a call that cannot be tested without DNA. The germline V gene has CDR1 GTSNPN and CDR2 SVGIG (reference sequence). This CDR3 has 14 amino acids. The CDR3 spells CAWSGGQGTDTQYF.

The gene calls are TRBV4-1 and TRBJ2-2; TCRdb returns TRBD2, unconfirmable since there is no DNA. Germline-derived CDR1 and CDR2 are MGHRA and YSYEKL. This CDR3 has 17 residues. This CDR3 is CASSSRLAGTNTGELFF.

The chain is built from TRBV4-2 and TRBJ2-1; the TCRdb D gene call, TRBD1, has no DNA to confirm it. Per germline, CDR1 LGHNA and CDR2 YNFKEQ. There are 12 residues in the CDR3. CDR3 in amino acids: CASSQVTGEWVF.

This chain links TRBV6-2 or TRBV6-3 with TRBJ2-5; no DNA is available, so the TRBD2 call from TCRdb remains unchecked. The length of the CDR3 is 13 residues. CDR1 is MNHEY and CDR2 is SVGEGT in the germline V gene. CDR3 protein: CASSLRLDETQYF.

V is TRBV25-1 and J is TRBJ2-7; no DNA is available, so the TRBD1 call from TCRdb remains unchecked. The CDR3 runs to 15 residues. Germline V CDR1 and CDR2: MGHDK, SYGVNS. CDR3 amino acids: CASRHRTGIYYEQYF.

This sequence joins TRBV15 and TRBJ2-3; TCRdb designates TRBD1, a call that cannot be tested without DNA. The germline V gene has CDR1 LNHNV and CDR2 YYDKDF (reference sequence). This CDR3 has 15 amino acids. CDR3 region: CATSRVRGGTDTQYF.

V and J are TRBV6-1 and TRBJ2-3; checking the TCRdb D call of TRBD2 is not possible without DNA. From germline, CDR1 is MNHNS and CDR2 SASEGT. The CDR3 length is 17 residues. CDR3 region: CASSEVPTSGSTDTQYF.

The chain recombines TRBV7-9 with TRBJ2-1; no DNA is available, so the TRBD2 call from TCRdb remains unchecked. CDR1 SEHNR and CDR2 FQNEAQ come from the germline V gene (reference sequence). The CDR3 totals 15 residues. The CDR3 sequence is CASSLSASGRGEQFF.

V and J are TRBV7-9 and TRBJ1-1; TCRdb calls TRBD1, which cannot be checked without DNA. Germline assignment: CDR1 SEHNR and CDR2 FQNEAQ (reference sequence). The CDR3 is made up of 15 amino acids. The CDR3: CASSLEHPTGQGSLF.

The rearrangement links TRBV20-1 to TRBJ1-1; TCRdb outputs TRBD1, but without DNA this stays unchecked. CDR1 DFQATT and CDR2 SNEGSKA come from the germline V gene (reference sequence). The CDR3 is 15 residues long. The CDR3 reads CSARDQNRGPTEAFF.

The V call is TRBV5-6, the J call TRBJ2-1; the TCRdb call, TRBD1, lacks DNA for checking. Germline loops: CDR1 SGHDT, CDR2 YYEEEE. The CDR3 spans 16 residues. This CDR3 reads CASSLVTKSGYNEQFF.

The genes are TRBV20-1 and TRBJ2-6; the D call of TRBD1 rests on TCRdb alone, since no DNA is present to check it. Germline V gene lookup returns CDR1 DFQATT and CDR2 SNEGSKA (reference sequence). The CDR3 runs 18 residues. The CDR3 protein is CSAREQGLKSSGANVLTF.

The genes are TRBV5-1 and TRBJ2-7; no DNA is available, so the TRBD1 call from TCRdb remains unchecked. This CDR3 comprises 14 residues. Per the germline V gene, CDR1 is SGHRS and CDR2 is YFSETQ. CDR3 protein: CASSLADRGGEQYF.

The CDR3 reads CSVQGSSYNSPLHF. V usage is TRBV29-1 and J usage is TRBJ1-6. Per the germline V gene, CDR1 is SQVTM and CDR2 is ANQGSEA. The CDR3 totals 14 residues.

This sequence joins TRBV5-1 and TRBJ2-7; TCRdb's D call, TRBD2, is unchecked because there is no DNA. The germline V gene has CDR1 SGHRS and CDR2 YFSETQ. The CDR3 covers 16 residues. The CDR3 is CASSLGGLAATYEQYF.

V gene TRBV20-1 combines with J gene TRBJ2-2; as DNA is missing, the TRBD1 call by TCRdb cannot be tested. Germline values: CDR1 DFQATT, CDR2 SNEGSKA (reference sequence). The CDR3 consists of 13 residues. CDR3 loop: CSARDRGTRELFF.

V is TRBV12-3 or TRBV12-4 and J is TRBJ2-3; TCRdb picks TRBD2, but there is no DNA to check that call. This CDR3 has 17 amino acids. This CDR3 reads CASSLRLAGISTDTQYF.

The CDR3 reads CSVAHLQGLQETQYF. The chain couples TRBV29-1 to TRBJ2-5; there is no DNA to check the TCRdb D call of TRBD1. Germline loops: CDR1 SQVTM, CDR2 ANQGSEA. The CDR3 length is 15 residues.

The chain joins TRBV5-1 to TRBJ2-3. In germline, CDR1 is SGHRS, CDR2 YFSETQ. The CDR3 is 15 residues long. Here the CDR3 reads CASSLELSSTDTQYF.

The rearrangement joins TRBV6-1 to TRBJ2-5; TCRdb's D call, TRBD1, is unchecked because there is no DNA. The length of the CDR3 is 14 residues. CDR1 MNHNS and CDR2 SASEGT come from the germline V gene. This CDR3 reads CASREDRVRETQYF.